This T cell receptor beta chain was documented in a study of shared clonotypes between healthy human individuals. Clones were sequenced by immunoSEQ multiplex PCR, and TCRdb holds only the in-frame ones, with some missing. The table has over a million clones, roughly 96% seen once; the top ten hold over 1%. In the case of this clone: Its antigen is unidentified.

General study findings and limits: Estimated richness was generally greater in naive than memory subsets.

The receptor's source is a man aged 30-40 years in good health. Input material: naive CD4+ T cells sorted from blood. Subset noted: CD45RA+ positively selected.

The CDR3 loop is CASSISQGSSYNEQFF. CDR3 bases: TGTGCCAGCAGCATCTCACAGGGGAGCTCCTACAATGAGCAGTTCTTC. This sequence joins TRBV21-1 and TRBJ2-1; the table names TRBD1, a call not compared with the DNA. TRBV21-1 is listed as a pseudogene. The CDR3 runs to 16 residues.